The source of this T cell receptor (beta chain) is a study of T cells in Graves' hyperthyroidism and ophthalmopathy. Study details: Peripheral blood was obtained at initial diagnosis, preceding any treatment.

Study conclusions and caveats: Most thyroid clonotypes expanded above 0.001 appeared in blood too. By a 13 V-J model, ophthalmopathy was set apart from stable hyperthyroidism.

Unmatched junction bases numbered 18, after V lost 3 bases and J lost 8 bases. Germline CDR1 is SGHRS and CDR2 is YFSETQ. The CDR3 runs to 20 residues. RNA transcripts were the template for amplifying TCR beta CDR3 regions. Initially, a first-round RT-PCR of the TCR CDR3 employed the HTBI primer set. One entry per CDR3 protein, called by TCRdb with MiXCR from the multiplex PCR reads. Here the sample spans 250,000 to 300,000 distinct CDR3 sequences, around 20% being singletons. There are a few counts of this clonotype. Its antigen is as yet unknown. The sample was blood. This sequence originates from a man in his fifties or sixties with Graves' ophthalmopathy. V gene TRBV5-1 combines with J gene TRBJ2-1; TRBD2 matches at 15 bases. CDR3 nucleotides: TGCGCCAGCAGCTCCGGCCTGACAGGGACTAGCGGGAGGTTTAAGGATGAGCAGTTCTTC. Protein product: CASSSGLTGTSGRFKDEQFF.